The 9 T cell receptor beta chains below were found in one sample sequenced in a study of T cell responses to AZD1222 COVID-19 vaccine (dated by TCRdb to about 2021). The method behind the library was the immunoSEQ multiplex PCR assay. TCRdb mirrors the immuneACCESS table, restricted to in-frame sequences. Some clones are absent from its copies; in checked studies, under half trace to an unresolved V gene, and the reason for the others is unknown. The record for this sample contains 150,000 or so clones. Jointly, the top ten make up around 2.2% of the sample. What this sample's time point label stands for: baseline before first vaccination. Sequencing was done on a sample of peripheral blood. These receptors originate from an adult in good health.

V and J are TRBV5-4 and TRBJ2-7; 15 positions match TRBD2. Germline V lookup: CDR1 SGHNT, CDR2 YYREEE (reference sequence). V gave up 5 bases and J gave up 5 bases; unmatched junction bases: 11. The CDR3 is 17 residues long. The CDR3 DNA reads as TGTGCCAGCAGTAGGACCGGGACTAGCGGGGGGTACCACGAGCAGTACTTC. It translates to CASSRTGTSGGYHEQYF. The full variable domain, in which reference TRBV5-4 and TRBJ2-7 provide the parts outside the CDR3, is ETGVTQSPTHLIKTRGQQVTLRCSSQSGHNTVSWYQQALGQGPQFIFQYYREEENGRGNFPPRFSGLQFPNYSSELNVNALELDDSALYLCASSRTGTSGGYHEQYFGPGTRLTVT.

The chain recombines TRBV7-6 with TRBJ2-7; 10 nucleotides agree with TRBD1. J was trimmed by 7 bases and V by 5 bases; bases with no gene match: 5. Germline V gene data show CDR1 as SGHVS and CDR2 as FNYEAQ. The CDR3 has 13 residues. Here the CDR3 DNA reads TGTGCCAGCAGCCTTGACAGGGGGCGGGAGCAGTACTTC. Encoded protein: CASSLDRGREQYF.

The V gene is TRBV7-9, the J gene TRBJ1-5; D remains unclear. V lost 3 bases to trimming and J lost 1 base, with 1 base between them. The CDR3 is made up of 12 amino acids. Germline V gives CDR1 SEHNR, CDR2 FQNEAQ (reference sequence). The CDR3 loop reads CASSFSNQPQHF. In DNA, the CDR3 is TGTGCCAGCAGCTTCAGCAATCAGCCCCAGCATTTT.

The rearrangement uses TRBV12-3 or TRBV12-4 and TRBJ2-2; D not certain. V lost 3 bases and J lost 7, with 9 bases in between. This CDR3 has 13 amino acids. The CDR3 here is CASSFDRVGELFF. CDR3 in DNA: TGTGCCAGCAGTTTCGACCGTGTCGGGGAGCTGTTTTTT.

This chain joins TRBV11-2 and TRBJ1-1; 7 bases match TRBD1. CDR1 and CDR2 (germline): SGHAT, FQNNGV. This CDR3 has 14 residues. Unmatched junction bases numbered 11, after V lost 8 bases and J lost 5 bases. CDR3 sequence: CASRNEGAGTEAFF. CDR3 in DNA: TGTGCCAGCCGAAACGAGGGGGCTGGAACTGAAGCTTTCTTT.

The CDR3: CATGQNNEKLFF. The CDR3 DNA sequence: TGCGCCACCGGACAGAATAATGAAAAACTGTTTTTT. The chain joins TRBV10-1 to TRBJ1-4, with D tentatively TRBD1 (6 bases). Germline V gene lookup returns CDR1 WNHNN and CDR2 SYGVQD (reference sequence). Between the trimmed V and J ends, which lost 10 bases and 4 bases, there was a span of 10 bases. CDR3 length: 12 amino acids.

The chain joins TRBV3-1 (or the pseudogene TRBV3-2) to TRBJ1-3, with TRBD1 as a possible D gene (5 bases). This CDR3 has 15 residues. The germline gives CDR1 LGHDT, CDR2 YNNKEL (reference sequence). V lost 1 base, J lost 4 bases, and 11 bases lay in between. The CDR3 region is CASSQARGSGNTIYF. CDR3 nucleotide sequence: TGTGCCAGCAGCCAAGCGAGGGGATCGGGAAACACCATATATTTT.

The chain couples TRBV5-4 to TRBJ2-7; no clear D. The CDR3 has 13 residues. Germline CDR1 and CDR2: SGHNT and YYREEE (reference sequence). V lost 0 bases and J lost 3, with 7 bases in between. The CDR3 region has the DNA TGTGCCAGCAGCTTGGCGAGCAGCTACGAGCAGTACTTC. It specifies CASSLASSYEQYF.

This rearrangement joins TRBV11-3 to TRBJ2-3; 9 bases agree with TRBD1. The CDR3 totals 17 residues. V shed 6 bases and J 4 bases; nucleotides not matched to a gene: 14. Germline lookup yields CDR1 SGHNT and CDR2 YENEEA. The DNA of the CDR3 is TGTGCCAGCAGTATGGGGCCGGGACAGGGTTTCCCAGATACGCAGTATTTT. Its protein product is CASSMGPGQGFPDTQYF.